These 5 T cell receptor beta chains were all obtained from the same sample, sequenced in a study of blood T cell repertoires in COVID-19. This table comes from immunoSEQ multiplex PCR, and its TCRdb copy is limited to in-frame clones, with some not included. The sample has under 250,000 clones, 92% seen once; the top ten hold over 0.75%. Sequenced sample: peripheral blood. The origin of the receptors is a man between 60 and 70 years old with COVID-19, enrolled during active disease.

This rearrangement joins TRBV7-2 to TRBJ1-3; 7 bases map to TRBD1. This CDR3 is built from 18 residues. The germline gives CDR1 SGHTA, CDR2 FQGNSA. The trim removed 1 base at V and 0 bases at J, leaving 9 bases unmatched. The CDR3 coding sequence is TGTGCCAGCAGCTTAGTAGCGACAGGGAGACGCTCTGGAAACACCATATATTTT. Translated, it gives CASSLVATGRRSGNTIYF.

In DNA, the CDR3 is TGTGCCAGCACCAAAACGAACACCGGGGAGCTGTTTTTT. Translated: CASTKTNTGELFF. The rearrangement uses TRBV7-8 and TRBJ2-2; D is ambiguous. CDR1 SGHVS and CDR2 FQNEAQ come from the germline V gene. This CDR3 contains 13 residues. V lost 7 bases and J lost 0, with 6 bases in between.

V gene TRBV25-1 combines with J gene TRBJ2-7; 11 bases are shared with TRBD1. Germline assignment: CDR1 MGHDK and CDR2 SYGVNS. The CDR3 length is 14 residues. V trimming: 6 bases; J trimming: 6 bases; junction bases outside the gene matches: 7. The CDR3 DNA reads TGTGCCAGCAGCCTCTGGACAGGGGGCGGCGAGCAGTACTTC. Protein sequence: CASSLWTGGGEQYF.

J is TRBJ1-1 and V is TRBV7-9; weak D call: TRBD1 (5 bases). CDR1 SEHNR and CDR2 FQNEAQ come from the germline V gene (reference sequence). Trimming removed 1 base from V and 1 base from J, with 10 bases in between. The CDR3 contains 15 residues. The CDR3 sequence is CASSLGPGPNTEAFF. In DNA, the CDR3 is TGTGCCAGCAGCTTAGGTCCAGGGCCGAACACTGAAGCTTTCTTT.

The chain couples TRBV24-1 to TRBJ1-3; perhaps TRBD1 as D (6 bases). V was cut by 5 bases and J by 0 bases, with 28 bases left in between. The CDR3 covers 21 residues. The germline gives CDR1 KGHDR, CDR2 SFDVKD. The DNA for the CDR3 is TGTGCCACCAGTGTTATGGGGCATGGGGACACCAAAAGGAACTCTGGAAACACCATATATTTT. Translation: CATSVMGHGDTKRNSGNTIYF.